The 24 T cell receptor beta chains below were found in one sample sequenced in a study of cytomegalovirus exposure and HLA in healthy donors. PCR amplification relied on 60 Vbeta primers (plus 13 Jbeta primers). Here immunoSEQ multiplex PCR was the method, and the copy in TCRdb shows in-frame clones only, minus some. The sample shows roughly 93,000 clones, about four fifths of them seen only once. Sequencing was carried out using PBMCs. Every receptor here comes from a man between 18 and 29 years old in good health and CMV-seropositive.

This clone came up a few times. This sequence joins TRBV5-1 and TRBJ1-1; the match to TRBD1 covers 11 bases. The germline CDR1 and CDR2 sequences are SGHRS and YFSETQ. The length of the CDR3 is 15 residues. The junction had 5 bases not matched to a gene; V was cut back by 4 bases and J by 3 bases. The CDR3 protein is CASSRGQGVDTEAFF. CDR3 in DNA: TGCGCCAGCAGCCGGGGACAGGGGGTGGACACTGAAGCTTTCTTT.

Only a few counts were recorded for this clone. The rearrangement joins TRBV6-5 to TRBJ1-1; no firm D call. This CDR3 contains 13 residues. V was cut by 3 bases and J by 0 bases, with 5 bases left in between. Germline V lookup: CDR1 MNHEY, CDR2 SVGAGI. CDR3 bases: TGTGCCAGCAGTTATGCTATGAACACTGAAGCTTTCTTT. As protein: CASSYAMNTEAFF.

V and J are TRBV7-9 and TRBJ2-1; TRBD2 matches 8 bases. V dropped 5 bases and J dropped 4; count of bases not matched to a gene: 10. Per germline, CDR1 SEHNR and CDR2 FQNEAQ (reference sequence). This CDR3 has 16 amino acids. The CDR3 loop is CASSRRTSTLYNEQFF. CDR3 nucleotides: TGTGCCAGCAGCCGCCGGACTAGCACTCTATACAATGAGCAGTTCTTC.

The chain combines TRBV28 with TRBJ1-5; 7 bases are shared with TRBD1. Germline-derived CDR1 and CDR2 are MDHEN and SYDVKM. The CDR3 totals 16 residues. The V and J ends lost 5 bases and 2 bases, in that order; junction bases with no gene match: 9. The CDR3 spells CASSLFAGGGNQPQHF. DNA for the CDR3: TGTGCCAGCAGTCTATTCGCAGGGGGAGGCAATCAGCCCCAGCATTTT.

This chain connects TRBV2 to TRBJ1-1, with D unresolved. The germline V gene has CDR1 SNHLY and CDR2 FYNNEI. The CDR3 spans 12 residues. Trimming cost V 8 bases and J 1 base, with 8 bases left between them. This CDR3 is CASPESNTEAFF. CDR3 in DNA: TGTGCCAGCCCTGAGTCGAACACTGAAGCTTTCTTT.

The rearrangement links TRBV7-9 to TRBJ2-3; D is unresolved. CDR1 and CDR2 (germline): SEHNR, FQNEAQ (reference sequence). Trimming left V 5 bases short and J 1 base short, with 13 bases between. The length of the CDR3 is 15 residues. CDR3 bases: TGTGCCAGCAGCCCCCAGCGACTTGGCACAGATACGCAGTATTTT. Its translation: CASSPQRLGTDTQYF.

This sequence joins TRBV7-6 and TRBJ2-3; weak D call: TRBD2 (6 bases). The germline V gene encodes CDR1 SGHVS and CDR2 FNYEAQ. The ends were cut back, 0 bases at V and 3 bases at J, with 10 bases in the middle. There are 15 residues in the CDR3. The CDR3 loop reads CASSLAQTRTDTQYF. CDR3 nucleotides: TGTGCCAGCAGCTTAGCGCAGACTAGAACAGATACGCAGTATTTT. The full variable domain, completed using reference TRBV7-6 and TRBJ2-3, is GAGVSQSPRYKVTKRGQDVALRCDPISGHVSLYWYRQALGQGPEFLTYFNYEAQQDKSGLPNDRFSAERPEGSISTLTIQRTEQRDSAMYRCASSLAQTRTDTQYFGPGTRLTVL.

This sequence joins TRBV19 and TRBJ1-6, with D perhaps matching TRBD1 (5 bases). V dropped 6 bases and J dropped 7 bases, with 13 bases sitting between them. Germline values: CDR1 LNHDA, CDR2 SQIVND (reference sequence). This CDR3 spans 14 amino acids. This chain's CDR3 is CASSTDRGNSPLHF. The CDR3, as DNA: TGTGCCAGTAGCACCGACAGAGGAAATTCACCCCTCCACTTT.

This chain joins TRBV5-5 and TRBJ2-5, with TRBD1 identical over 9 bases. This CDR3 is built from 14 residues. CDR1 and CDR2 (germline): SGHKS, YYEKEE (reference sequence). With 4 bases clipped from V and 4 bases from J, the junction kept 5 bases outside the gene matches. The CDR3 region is CASSPDRGPETQYF. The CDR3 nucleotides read TGTGCCAGCAGCCCGGACAGGGGACCAGAGACCCAGTACTTC.

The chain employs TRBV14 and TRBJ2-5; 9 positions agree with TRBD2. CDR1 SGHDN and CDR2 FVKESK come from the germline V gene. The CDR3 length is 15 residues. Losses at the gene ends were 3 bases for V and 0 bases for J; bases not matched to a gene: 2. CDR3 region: CASSQRGGYQETQYF. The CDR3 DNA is TGTGCCAGCAGCCAGCGGGGGGGATACCAAGAGACCCAGTACTTC.

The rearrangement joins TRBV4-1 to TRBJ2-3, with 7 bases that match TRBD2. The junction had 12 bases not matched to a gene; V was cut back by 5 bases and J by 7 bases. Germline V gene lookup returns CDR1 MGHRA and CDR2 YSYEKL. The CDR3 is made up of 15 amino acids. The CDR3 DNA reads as TGCGCCAGCAGCGCGGCCGGCGGGGGTTCCTATACGCAGTATTTT. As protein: CASSAAGGGSYTQYF.

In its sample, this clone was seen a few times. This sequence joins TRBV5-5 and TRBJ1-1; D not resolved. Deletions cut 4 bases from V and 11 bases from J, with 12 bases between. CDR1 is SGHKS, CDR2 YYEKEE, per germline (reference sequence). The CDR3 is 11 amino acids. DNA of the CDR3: TGTGCCAGCAGCGACTCTCCTGGGGCTTTCTTT. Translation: CASSDSPGAFF. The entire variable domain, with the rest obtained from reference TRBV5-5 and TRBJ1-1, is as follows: DAGVTQSPTHLIKTRGQQVTLRCSPISGHKSVSWYQQVLGQGPQFIFQYYEKEERGRGNFPDRFSARQFPNYSSELNVNALLLGDSALYLCASSDSPGAFFGQGTRLTVV.

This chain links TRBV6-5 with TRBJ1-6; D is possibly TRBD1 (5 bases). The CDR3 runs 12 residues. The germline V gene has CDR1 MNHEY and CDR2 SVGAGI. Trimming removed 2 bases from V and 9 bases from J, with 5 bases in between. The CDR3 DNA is TGTGCCAGCAGTTACAGGGGTTCACCCCTCCACTTT. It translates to CASSYRGSPLHF.

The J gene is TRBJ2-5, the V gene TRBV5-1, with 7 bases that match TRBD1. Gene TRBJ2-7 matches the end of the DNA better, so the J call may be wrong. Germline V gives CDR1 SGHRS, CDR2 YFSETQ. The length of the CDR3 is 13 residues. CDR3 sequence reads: CASSFAGGYEQYF. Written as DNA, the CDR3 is TGCGCCAGCAGCTTCGCAGGGGGTTACGAGCAGTACTTC.

The CDR3 loop reads CASTRDSRSGANVLTF. Written as DNA, the CDR3 is TGTGCCAGCACCCGGGACAGCCGCTCTGGGGCCAACGTCCTGACTTTC. The J gene is TRBJ2-6, the V gene TRBV6-4; the match to TRBD1 covers 7 bases. Trimming at V came to 7 bases and at J to 0 bases, leaving 6 bases not matched to a gene. This CDR3 comprises 16 residues. Germline V gene data show CDR1 as MRHNA and CDR2 as SNTAGT.

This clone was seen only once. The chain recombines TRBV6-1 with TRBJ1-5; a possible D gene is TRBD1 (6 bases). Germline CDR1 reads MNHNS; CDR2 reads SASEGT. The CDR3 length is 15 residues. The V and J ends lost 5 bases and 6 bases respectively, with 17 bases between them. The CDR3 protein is CASSLQQGLGQPQHF. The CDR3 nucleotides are TGTGCCAGCAGTCTCCAACAGGGTCTAGGTCAGCCCCAGCATTTT.

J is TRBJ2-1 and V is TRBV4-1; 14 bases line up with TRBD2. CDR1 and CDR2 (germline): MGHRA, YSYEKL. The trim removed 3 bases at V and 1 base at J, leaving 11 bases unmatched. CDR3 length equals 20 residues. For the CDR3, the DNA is TGCGCCAGCAGCCAGGGAGGACTAGCGGGGGGACCTTATTCCTACAATGAGCAGTTCTTC. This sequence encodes CASSQGGLAGGPYSYNEQFF.

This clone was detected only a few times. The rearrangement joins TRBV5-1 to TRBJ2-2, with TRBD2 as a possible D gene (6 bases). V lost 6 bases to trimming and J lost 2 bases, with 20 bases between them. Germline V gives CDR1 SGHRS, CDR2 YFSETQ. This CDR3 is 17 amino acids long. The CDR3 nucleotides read TGCGCCAGCACCCTGAGGCGGGGAGACTCAAACACCGGGGAGCTGTTTTTT. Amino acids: CASTLRRGDSNTGELFF.

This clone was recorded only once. CDR3 in amino acids: CASSSQTGGAGRSYEQYF. The CDR3 DNA is TGTGCCAGCAGCAGCCAGACAGGGGGCGCGGGGCGCTCCTACGAGCAGTACTTC. V usage is TRBV21-1 and J usage is TRBJ2-7; the D call of TRBD1 is as the table states it, not checked on the DNA. TRBV21-1 constitutes a pseudogene. This CDR3 is 18 amino acids long.

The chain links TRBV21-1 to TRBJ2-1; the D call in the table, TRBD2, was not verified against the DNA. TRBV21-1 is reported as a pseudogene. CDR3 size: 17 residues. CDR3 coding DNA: TGTGCCAGCAGACCCGTGCTATCTAGCGGGGGGGCAGATGAGCAGTTCTTC. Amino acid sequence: CASRPVLSSGGADEQFF.

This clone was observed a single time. The CDR3: CASSFQPGLVSYNEQFF. CDR3 DNA sequence: TGTGCCAGCAGTTTCCAACCGGGACTTGTCTCCTACAATGAGCAGTTCTTC. V usage is TRBV28 and J usage is TRBJ2-1, with D possibly TRBD2 on 6 matching bases. Trimming took 3 bases from V and 0 from J, leaving 15 bases between them. This CDR3 contains 17 residues. CDR1 and CDR2 from the germline V gene are MDHEN and SYDVKM.

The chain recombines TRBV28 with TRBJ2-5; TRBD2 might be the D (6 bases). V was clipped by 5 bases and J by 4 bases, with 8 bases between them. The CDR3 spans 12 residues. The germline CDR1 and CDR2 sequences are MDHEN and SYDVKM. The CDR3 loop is CASSVGGETQYF. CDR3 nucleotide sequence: TGTGCCAGCAGTGTGGGGGGAGAGACCCAGTACTTC.

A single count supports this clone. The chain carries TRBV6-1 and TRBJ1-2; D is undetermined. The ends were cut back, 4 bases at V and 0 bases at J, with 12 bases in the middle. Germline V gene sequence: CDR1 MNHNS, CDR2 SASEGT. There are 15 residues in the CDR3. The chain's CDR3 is CASSATVLANYGYTF. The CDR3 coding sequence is TGTGCCAGCAGTGCCACGGTTCTAGCTAACTATGGCTACACCTTC.

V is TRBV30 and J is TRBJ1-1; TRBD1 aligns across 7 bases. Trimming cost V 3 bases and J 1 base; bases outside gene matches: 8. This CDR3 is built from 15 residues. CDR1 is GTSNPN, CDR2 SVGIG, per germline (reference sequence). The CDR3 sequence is CAWRVPGQPNTEAFF. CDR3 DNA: TGTGCCTGGAGGGTCCCGGGACAGCCGAACACTGAAGCTTTCTTT.